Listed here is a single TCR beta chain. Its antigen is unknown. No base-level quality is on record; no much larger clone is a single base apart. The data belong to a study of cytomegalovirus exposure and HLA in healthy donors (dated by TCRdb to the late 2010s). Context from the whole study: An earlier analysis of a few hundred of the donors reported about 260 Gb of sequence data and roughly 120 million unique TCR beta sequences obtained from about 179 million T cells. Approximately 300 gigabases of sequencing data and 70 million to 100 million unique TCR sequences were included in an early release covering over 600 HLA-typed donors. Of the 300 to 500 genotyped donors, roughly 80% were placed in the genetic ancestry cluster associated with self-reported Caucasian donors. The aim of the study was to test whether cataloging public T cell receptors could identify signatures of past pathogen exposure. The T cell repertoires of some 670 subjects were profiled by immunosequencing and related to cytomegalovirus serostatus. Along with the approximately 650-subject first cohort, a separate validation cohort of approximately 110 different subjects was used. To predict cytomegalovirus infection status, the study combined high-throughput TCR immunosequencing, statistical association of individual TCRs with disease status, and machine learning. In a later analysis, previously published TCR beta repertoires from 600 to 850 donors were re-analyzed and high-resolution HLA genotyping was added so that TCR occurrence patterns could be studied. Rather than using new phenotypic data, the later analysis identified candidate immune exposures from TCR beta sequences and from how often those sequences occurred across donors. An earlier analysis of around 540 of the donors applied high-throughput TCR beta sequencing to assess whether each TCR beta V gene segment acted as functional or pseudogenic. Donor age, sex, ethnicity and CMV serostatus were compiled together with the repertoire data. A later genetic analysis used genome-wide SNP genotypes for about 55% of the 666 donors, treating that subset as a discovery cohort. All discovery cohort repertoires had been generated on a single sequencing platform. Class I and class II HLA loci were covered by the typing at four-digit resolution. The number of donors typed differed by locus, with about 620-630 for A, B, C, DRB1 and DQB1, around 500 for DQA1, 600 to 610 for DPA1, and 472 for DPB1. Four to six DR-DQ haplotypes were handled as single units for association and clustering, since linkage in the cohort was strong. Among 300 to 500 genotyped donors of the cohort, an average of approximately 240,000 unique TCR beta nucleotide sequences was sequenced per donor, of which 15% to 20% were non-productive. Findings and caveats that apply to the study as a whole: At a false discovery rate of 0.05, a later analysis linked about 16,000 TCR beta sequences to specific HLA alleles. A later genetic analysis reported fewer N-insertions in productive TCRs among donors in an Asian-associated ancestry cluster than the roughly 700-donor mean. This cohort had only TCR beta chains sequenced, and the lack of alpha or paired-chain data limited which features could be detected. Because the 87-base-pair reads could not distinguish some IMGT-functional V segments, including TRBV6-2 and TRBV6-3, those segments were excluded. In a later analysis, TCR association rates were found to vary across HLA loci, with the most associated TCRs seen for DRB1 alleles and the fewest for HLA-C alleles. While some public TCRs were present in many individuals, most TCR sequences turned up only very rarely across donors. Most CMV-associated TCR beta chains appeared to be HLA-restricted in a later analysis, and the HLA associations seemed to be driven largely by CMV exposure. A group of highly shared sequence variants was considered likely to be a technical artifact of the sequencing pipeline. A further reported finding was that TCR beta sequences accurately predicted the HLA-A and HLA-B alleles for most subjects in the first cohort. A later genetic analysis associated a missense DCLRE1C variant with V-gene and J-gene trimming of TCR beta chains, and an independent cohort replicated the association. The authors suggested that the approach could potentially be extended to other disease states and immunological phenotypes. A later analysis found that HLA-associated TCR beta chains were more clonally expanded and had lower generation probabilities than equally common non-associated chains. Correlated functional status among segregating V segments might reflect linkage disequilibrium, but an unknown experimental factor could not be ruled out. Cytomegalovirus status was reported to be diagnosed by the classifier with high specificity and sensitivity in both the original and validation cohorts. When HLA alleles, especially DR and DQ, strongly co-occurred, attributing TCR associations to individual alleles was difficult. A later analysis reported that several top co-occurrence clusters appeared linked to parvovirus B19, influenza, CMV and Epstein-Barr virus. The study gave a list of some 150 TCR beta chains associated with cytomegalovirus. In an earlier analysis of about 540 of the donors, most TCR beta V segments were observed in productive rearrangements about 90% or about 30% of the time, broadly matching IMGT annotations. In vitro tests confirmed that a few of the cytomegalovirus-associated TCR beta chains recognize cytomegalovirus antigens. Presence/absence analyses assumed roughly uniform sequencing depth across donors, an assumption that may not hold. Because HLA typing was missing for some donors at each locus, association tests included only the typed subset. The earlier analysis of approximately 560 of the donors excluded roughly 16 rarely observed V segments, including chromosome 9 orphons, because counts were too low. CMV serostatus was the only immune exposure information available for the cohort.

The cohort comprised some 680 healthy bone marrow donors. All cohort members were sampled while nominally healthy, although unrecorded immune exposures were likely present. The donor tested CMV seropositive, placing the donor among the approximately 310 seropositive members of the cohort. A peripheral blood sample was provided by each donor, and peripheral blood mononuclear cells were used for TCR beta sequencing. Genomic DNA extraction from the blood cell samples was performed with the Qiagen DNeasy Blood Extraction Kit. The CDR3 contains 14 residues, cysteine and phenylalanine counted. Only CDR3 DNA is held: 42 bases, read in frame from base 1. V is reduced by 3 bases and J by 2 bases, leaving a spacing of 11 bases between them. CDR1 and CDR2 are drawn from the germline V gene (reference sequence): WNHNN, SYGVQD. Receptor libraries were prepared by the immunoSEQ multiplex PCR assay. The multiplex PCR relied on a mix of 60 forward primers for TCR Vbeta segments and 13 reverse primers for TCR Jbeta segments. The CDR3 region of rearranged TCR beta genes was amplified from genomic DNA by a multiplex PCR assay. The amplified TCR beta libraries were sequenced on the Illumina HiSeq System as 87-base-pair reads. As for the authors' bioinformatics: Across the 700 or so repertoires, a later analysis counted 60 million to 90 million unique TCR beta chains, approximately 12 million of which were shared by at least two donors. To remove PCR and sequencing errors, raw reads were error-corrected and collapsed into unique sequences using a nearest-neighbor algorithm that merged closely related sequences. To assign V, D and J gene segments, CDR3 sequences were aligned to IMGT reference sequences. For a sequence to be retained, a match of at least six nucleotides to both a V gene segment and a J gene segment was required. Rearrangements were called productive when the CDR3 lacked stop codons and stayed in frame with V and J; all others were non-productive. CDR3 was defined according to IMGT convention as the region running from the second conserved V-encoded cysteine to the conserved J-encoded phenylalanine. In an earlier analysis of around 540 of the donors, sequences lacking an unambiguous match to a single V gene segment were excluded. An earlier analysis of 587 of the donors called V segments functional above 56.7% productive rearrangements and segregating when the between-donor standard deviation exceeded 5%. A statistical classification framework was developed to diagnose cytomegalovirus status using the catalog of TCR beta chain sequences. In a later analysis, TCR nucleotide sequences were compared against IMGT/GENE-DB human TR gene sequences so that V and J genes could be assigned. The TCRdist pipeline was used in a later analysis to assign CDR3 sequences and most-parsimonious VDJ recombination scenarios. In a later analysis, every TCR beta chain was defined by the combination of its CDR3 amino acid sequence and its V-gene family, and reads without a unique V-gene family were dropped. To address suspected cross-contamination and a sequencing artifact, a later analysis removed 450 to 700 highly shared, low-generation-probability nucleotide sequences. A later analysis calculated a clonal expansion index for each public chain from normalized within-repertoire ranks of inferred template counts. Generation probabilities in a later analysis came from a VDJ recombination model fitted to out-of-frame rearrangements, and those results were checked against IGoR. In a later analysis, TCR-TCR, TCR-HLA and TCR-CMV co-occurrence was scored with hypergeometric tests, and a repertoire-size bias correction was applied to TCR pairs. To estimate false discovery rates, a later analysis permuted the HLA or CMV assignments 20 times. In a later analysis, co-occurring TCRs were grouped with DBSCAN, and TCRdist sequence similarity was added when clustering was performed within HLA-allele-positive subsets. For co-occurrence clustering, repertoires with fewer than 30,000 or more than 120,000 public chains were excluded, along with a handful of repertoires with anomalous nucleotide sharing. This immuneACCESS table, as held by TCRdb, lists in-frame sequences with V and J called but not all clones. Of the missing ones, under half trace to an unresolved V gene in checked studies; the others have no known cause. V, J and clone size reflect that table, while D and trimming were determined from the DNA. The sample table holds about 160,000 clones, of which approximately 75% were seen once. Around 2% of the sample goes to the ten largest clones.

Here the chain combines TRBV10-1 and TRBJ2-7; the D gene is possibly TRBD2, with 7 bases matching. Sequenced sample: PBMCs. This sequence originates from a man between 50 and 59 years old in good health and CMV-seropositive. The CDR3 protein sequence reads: CASSDRGGTYEQYF. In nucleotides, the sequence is TGCGCCAGCAGTGATAGGGGGGGAACCTACGAGCAGTACTTC.